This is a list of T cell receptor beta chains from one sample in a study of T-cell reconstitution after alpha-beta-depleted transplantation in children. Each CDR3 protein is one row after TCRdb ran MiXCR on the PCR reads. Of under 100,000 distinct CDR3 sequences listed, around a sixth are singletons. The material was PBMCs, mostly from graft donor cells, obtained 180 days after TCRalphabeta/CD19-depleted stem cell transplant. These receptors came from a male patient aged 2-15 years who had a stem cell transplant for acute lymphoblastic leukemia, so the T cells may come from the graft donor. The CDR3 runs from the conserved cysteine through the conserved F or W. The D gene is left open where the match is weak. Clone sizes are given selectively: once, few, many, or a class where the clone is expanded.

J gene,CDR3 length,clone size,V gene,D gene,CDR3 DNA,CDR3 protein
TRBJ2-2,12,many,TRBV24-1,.,TGTGCCACTGGCGGGCGCACCGGGGAGCTGTTTTTT,CATGGRTGELFF
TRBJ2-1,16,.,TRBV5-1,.,TGCGCCAGCAGCTTGAGTGCGGCGAGCTCCTACAATGAGCAGTTCTTC,CASSLSAASSYNEQFF
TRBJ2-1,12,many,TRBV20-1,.,TGCAGTGCTACCAGGGGAGACAATGAGCAGTTCTTC,CSATRGDNEQFF
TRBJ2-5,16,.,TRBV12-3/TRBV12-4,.,TGTGCCAGCAGTTTCGGGGACGGAGGACATCAAGAGACCCAGTACTTC,CASSFGDGGHQETQYF
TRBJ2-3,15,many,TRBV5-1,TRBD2,TGCGCCAGCAGCTTGGGACTAGCGGGGACAGATACGCAGTATTTT,CASSLGLAGTDTQYF
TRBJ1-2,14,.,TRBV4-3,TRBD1,TGCGCCAGCAGCCAGGGGACAGGGGACTATGGCTACACCTTC,CASSQGTGDYGYTF
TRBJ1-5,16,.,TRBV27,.,TGTGCCAGCAGTCCTTCCCGGGGGGATAGCAATCAGCCCCAGCATTTT,CASSPSRGDSNQPQHF
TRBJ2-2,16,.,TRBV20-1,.,TGCAGTGCTAGGAAGACGTGGGGGCGAGGCACCGGGGAGCTGTTTTTT,CSARKTWGRGTGELFF
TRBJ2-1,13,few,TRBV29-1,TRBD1,TGCAGCGTTGAAGACCACAGGGGCAATGAGCAGTTCTTC,CSVEDHRGNEQFF
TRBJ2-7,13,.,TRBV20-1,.,TGCAGTGCTGGTGGGGGGGCCTCCTACGAGCAGTACTTC,CSAGGGASYEQYF
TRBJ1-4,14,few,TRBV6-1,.,TGTGCCAGCGGCCGCGGGTGGGGTGCAGAAAAACTGTTTTTT,CASGRGWGAEKLFF